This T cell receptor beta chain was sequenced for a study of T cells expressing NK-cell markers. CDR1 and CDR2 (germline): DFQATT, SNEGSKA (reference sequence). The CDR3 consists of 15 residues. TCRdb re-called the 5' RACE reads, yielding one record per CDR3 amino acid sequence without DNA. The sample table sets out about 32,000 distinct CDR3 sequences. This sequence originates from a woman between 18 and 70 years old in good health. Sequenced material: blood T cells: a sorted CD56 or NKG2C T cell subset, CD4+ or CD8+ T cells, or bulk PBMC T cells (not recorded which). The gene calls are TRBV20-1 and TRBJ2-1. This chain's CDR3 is CSARDLASSYNEQFF.